This TCR beta chain was sequenced for a study of graft-versus-host responses after intestinal transplantation (dated by TCRdb to the early 2020s). Context from the whole study: The transplants that recipients received were multivisceral, liver-intestinal, or isolated intestinal. Alloreactive clones were identified by sequencing pre-transplant mixed lymphocyte reaction products and comparing these products with unstimulated pre-transplant donor and recipient T cells. After intestinal transplantation, graft-versus-host and host-versus-graft alloreactive T cell clones were followed in the graft, circulation and bone marrow using bulk TCR-beta CDR3 sequencing. Donor T cell macrochimerism was defined as a peak of at least 4% donor T cells among recipient peripheral blood mononuclear cells. Rather than going through the commercial service, samples from a few later patients were sequenced in-house on an Illumina MiSeq and processed with MiXCR. The cohort enrolled about two dozen intestinal transplant recipients including one retransplant, and a few patients lacking pretransplant specimens were excluded. Anti-thymocyte globulin induction was given to all recipients, followed by maintenance tacrolimus and steroids for approximately three years. The paper as a whole reports these results and caveats: The relatively low number and heterogeneity of intestinal transplant patients limited the conclusions. Early after transplant, peak levels of circulating GvH clones were associated with declines in HvG clones. GvH clones turned up in recipient bone marrow, with some appearing earlier in ileal mucosa or blood, a pattern consistent with an intestinal mucosal origin. In patients with donor T cell macrochimerism, the allografts had high GvH to HvG T cell clonal ratios.

Relative to germline, V is 7 bases shorter and J is 8 bases shorter, with 16 bases between their ends. Taken from cysteine to phenylalanine, the CDR3 has 13 residues. The read is trimmed to its CDR3 DNA, 39 bases read in frame from base 1. Taken from the germline V gene, the CDR1 and CDR2 loops are MNHNS and SASEGT. On this clone: Qualities for individual bases were not recorded, and no much larger clone is one base off.

To prepare the library, the immunoSEQ multiplex PCR assay was applied. In most patients, genomic DNA was isolated using the Qiagen DNeasy Blood and Tissue Kit and sent frozen to Adaptive Biotechnologies for TCR sequencing. For most patients, genomic DNA was subjected to high-throughput TCR-beta CDR3 sequencing by Adaptive Biotechnologies. From the authors' description of their analysis: TCR sequencing data were retrieved from Adaptive's ImmunoSEQ software for more than 15 patients, whereas three other patients were processed with MiXCR and VDJtools. To correct CD4 versus CD8 sorting errors, any sequence found in both subsets at a frequency ratio below 5:1 was removed. CDR3 nucleotide sequences shared between donor and recipient were removed because their origin could not be assigned. At least 2-fold expansion over unstimulated cells and a minimum CFSE-low frequency of 0.002% (template counts) or 0.001% (read counts) were required for clones to be classified as alloreactive. Clones were considered mappable if detected in sequenced pre-transplant spleen, lymph node, or MLR CFSE-low populations of the donor or recipient. The cumulative frequency of alloreactive clones was calculated as a percentage of all sequences, weighted by copy number. TCRdb obtained this table from immuneACCESS and retained in-frame rearrangements with V and J assigned. These tables miss some clones; where compared with another copy, unresolved V genes account for less than half of the shortfall, and the remainder is unexplained. V and J calls and clone size are as listed in that table; D and trimming were resolved from the DNA. Across this sample there are 15,000 to 20,000 clones, with 35% to 40% seen only once. The top ten hold approximately 2% of the sample.

Explained via the paper, the time point label denotes: cells obtained before transplantation from donor or recipient. In the mixed lymphocyte reactions, approximately 200,000 CFSE-labeled pre-transplant responders were plated with approximately 200,000 irradiated violet-dye-labeled stimulators and cultured for more than five days. After the mixed lymphocyte reaction, proliferating CD3+CD4+CFSE-low and CD3+CD8+CFSE-low responder cells were FACS-sorted on a BD Influx sorter. The receptor chain draws on TRBV6-1 and TRBJ2-3; tentative D gene TRBD2, with 5 bases matching. Material: alloreactive CD4+ T cells from a mixed lymphocyte reaction culture, obtained before transplantation. This sample's cell subset or site label indicates: CFSE-low proliferating T cells sorted from roughly six-day pre-transplant mixed lymphocyte reaction (GvH or HvG direction). This receptor was obtained from a human patient who was an organ donor for intestinal transplantation. The nucleotide sequence is TGTGCCAGCACATTTTTGGAGGCCGGTACGCAGTATTTT. It translates as CASTFLEAGTQYF.